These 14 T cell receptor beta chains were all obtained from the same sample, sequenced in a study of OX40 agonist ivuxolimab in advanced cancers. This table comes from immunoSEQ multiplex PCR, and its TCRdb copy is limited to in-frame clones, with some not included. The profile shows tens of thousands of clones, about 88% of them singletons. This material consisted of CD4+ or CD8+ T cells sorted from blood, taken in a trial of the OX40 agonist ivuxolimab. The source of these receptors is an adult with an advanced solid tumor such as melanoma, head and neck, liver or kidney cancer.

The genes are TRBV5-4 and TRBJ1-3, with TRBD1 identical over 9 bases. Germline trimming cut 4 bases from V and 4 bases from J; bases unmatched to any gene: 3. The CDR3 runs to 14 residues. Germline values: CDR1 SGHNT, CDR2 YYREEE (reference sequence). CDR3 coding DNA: TGTGCCAGCAGCCCGGGACAGGGAGGAAACACCATATATTTT. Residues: CASSPGQGGNTIYF.

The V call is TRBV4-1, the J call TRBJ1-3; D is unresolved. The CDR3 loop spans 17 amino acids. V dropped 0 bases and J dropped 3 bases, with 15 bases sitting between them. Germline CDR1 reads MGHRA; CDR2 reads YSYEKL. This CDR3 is CASSQDRPRLNGNTIYF. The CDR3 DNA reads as TGCGCCAGCAGCCAAGATAGACCGCGGCTGAATGGAAACACCATATATTTT.

Here the CDR3 reads CASSQTGKEETQYF. The CDR3 nucleotides read TGTGCCAGCAGTCAGACAGGGAAGGAAGAGACCCAGTACTTC. The chain employs TRBV27 and TRBJ2-5; TRBD1 matches 7 bases. The CDR3 contains 14 residues. V trimming: 5 bases; J trimming: 3 bases; junction bases outside the gene matches: 6. Germline-derived CDR1 and CDR2 are MNHEY and SMNVEV (reference sequence).

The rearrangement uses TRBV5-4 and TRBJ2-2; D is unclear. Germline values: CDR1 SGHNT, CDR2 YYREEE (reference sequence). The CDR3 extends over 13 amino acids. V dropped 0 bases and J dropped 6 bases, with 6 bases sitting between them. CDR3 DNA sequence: TGTGCCAGCAGCTTGGAAAACCCCGGGGAGCTGTTTTTT. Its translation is CASSLENPGELFF.

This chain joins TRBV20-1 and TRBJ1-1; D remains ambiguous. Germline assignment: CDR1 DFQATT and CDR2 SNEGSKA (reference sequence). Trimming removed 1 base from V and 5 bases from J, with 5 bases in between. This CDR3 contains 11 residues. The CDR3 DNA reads TGCAGTGCTAGAGGATATACTGAAGCTTTCTTT. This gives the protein CSARGYTEAFF.

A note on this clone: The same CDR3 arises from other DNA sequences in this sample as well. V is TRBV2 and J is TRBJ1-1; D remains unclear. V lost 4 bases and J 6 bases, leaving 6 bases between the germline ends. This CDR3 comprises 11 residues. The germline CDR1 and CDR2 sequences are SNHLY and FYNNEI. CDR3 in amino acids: CASSGLAEAFF. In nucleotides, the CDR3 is TGTGCCAGCAGTGGGCTCGCTGAAGCTTTCTTT.

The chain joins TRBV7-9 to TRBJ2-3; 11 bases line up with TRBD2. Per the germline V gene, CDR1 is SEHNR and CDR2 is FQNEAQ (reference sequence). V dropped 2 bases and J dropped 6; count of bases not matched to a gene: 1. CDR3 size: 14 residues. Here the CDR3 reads CASSLSSGGDTQYF. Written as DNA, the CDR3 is TGTGCCAGCAGCTTATCTAGCGGGGGGGATACGCAGTATTTT.

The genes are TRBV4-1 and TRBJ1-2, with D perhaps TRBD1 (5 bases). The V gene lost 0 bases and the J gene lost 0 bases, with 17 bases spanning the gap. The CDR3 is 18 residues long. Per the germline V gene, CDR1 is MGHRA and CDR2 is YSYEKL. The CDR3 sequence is CASSQDWGGTTTNYGYTF. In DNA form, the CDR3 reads TGCGCCAGCAGCCAAGATTGGGGGGGAACGACGACTAACTATGGCTACACCTTC.

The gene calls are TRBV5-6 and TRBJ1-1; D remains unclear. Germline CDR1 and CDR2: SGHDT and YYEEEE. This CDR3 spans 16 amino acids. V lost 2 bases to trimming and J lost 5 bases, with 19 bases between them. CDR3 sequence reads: CASSLPQALVGTEAFF. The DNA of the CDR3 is TGTGCCAGCAGCTTACCCCAGGCCTTGGTGGGTACTGAAGCTTTCTTT.

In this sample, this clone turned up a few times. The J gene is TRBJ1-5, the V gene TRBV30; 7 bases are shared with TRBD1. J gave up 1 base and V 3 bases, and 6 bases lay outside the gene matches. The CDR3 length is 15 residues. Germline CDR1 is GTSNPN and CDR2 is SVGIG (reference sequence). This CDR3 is CAWRRQGLSNQPQHF. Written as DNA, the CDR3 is TGTGCCTGGAGACGACAGGGACTAAGCAATCAGCCCCAGCATTTT.

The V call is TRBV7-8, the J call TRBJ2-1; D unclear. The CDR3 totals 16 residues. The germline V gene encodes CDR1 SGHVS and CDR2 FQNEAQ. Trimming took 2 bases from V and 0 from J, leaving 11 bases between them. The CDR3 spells CASSLYIENSYNEQFF. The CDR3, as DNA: TGTGCCAGCAGCTTATATATCGAAAACTCCTACAATGAGCAGTTCTTC.

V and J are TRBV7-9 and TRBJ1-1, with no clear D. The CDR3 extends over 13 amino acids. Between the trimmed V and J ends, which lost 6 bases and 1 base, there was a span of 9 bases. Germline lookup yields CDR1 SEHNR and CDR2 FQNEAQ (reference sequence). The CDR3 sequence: CASRRSRNTEAFF. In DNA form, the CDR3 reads TGTGCCAGCAGGAGGTCTCGGAACACTGAAGCTTTCTTT.

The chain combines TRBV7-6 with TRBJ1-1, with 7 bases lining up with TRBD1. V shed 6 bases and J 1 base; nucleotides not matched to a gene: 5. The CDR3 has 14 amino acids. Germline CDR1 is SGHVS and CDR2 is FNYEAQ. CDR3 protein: CASSLQGKNTEAFF. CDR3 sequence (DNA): TGTGCCAGCAGTCTACAGGGGAAGAACACTGAAGCTTTCTTT.

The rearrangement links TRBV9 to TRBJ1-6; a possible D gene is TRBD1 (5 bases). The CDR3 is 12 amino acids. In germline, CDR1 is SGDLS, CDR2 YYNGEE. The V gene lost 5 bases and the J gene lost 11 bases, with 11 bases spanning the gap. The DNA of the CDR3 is TGTGCCAGCAGTCACTGGGGGACACCCCTCCACTTT. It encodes CASSHWGTPLHF.